The 32 T cell receptor beta chains given below trace back to one sample, sequenced in a study of OX40 agonist ivuxolimab in advanced cancers. Sequencing used immunoSEQ multiplex PCR; TCRdb keeps in-frame clones, though not all of them. The profile covers some 25,000 clones, with over 80% appearing a single time and more than 25% taken by the ten largest. Specimen: CD4+ or CD8+ T cells sorted from blood, collected in a trial of the OX40 agonist ivuxolimab. These receptors all stem from an adult with an advanced solid tumor such as melanoma, head and neck, liver or kidney cancer.

This clone was detected only once. The genes are TRBV10-2 and TRBJ2-7, with 11 bases aligning to TRBD2. Germline trimming cut 4 bases from V and 0 bases from J; bases unmatched to any gene: 5. This CDR3 comprises 16 residues. Germline CDR1 is WSHSY and CDR2 is SAAADI. The CDR3 loop reads CASSGASGRPSYEQYF. The CDR3 bases are TGCGCCAGCAGTGGGGCTAGCGGGAGGCCCTCCTACGAGCAGTACTTC.

V is TRBV9 and J is TRBJ2-3, with D possibly matching TRBD2 (6 bases). This CDR3 region has 15 residues. CDR1 is SGDLS, CDR2 YYNGEE, per germline. V lost 0 bases and J 0 bases, leaving 8 bases between the germline ends. The DNA of the CDR3 is TGTGCCAGCAGCGTAGGGACTACTAGCACAGATACGCAGTATTTT. Residues: CASSVGTTSTDTQYF. The variable domain in full, completed from reference TRBV9 and TRBJ2-3, reads DSGVTQTPKHLITATGQRVTLRCSPRSGDLSVYWYQQSLDQGLQFLIQYYNGEERAKGNILERFSAQQFPDLHSELNLSSLELGDSALYFCASSVGTTSTDTQYFGPGTRLTVL.

This chain joins TRBV7-2 and TRBJ2-4, with 9 bases fitting TRBD1. Germline loops: CDR1 SGHTA, CDR2 FQGNSA. V dropped 5 bases and J dropped 5; count of bases not matched to a gene: 10. CDR3 length equals 16 residues. Here the CDR3 reads CASSPRGTGLENIQYF. In nucleotides, the CDR3 is TGTGCCAGCAGCCCCCGAGGGACAGGGTTGGAAAACATTCAGTACTTC. Supplemented by reference TRBV7-2 and TRBJ2-4, the full variable domain reads GAGVSQSPSNKVTEKGKDVELRCDPISGHTALYWYRQSLGQGLEFLIYFQGNSAPDKSGLPSDRFSAERTGGSVSTLTIQRTQQEDSAVYLCASSPRGTGLENIQYFGAGTRLSVL.

V gene TRBV9 combines with J gene TRBJ1-5; unclear D gene. The CDR3 extends over 15 amino acids. The germline V and J ends were trimmed by 0 bases and 2 bases, with 9 bases remaining between them. Per germline, CDR1 SGDLS and CDR2 YYNGEE. CDR3 sequence: CASSVGEMGNQPQHF. The DNA of the CDR3 is TGTGCCAGCAGCGTAGGGGAAATGGGCAATCAGCCCCAGCATTTT.

This clone occurred once. This CDR3 reads CASSSQGLIRYGYTF. The CDR3 DNA is TGTGCCAGTAGTAGTCAAGGACTGATTCGCTATGGCTACACCTTC. V gene TRBV19 combines with J gene TRBJ1-2; D uncertain. CDR1 and CDR2 (germline): LNHDA, SQIVND (reference sequence). There are 15 residues in the CDR3. Trimming took 4 bases from V and 4 from J, leaving 16 bases between them.

The chain uses TRBV6-1 and TRBJ1-1; tentative D call: TRBD1 (6 bases). Trimming shortened V by 5 bases and J by 5 bases, and 18 bases separated the two germline ends. Per the germline V gene, CDR1 is MNHNS and CDR2 is SASEGT. The CDR3 has 15 residues. The CDR3 loop is CASSPLPGGSTEAFF. The CDR3 DNA sequence: TGTGCCAGCAGTCCTCTCCCTGGGGGCTCTACTGAAGCTTTCTTT.

The chain employs TRBV4-1 and TRBJ1-4; a weak D match, TRBD1 (6 bases). This CDR3 has 15 residues. The ends were cut back, 4 bases at V and 4 bases at J, with 13 bases in the middle. The germline V gene encodes CDR1 MGHRA and CDR2 YSYEKL. The CDR3 reads CASSPRGGINEKLFF. DNA of the CDR3: TGCGCCAGCAGCCCGAGGGGGGGGATTAATGAAAAACTGTTTTTT.

This sequence joins TRBV7-2 and TRBJ1-5; maybe TRBD1 (5 bases). CDR1 and CDR2 (germline): SGHTA, FQGNSA. V lost 1 base to trimming and J lost 3 bases, with 13 bases between them. The CDR3 loop spans 16 amino acids. CDR3 nucleotides: TGTGCCAGCAGCTTAGATATCCGGGGGTCCAATCAGCCCCAGCATTTT. This gives the protein CASSLDIRGSNQPQHF.

Only one count was recorded for this clone. This chain joins TRBV10-2 and TRBJ2-7; no definite D call. Germline CDR1 WSHSY, CDR2 SAAADI. V lost 7 bases and J lost 3, with 7 bases in between. The CDR3 is 11 amino acids. The CDR3 spells CASKNYYEQYF. CDR3 DNA: TGCGCCAGCAAAAATTACTACGAGCAGTACTTC.

V gene TRBV11-3 combines with J gene TRBJ2-7; tentatively, D is TRBD1 or TRBD2 (6 bases each). V was cut by 3 bases and J by 1 base, with 10 bases left in between. This CDR3 is built from 14 residues. The germline V gene encodes CDR1 SGHNT and CDR2 YENEEA. The DNA for the CDR3 is TGTGCCAGCAGCTTGGAGGGGGGATCCTACGAGCAGTACTTC. Its translation is CASSLEGGSYEQYF.

This chain connects TRBV29-1 to TRBJ2-7; 13 positions match TRBD2. The CDR3 has 16 residues. Germline CDR1 SQVTM, CDR2 ANQGSEA. V lost 5 bases and J lost 2; bases outside the gene matches: 9. DNA of the CDR3: TGCAGCGTTAAGGGACTAGCGGGACCAGGGCCCTACGAGCAGTACTTC. As protein: CSVKGLAGPGPYEQYF.

In this sample, this clone turned up a few times. The chain uses TRBV5-1 and TRBJ1-1; D ambiguous. This CDR3 has 15 residues. Between the trimmed V and J ends, which lost 0 bases and 1 base, there was a span of 10 bases. Germline values: CDR1 SGHRS, CDR2 YFSETQ. The CDR3 nucleotides are TGCGCCAGCAGCTTGGAAGAATTCGGGAACACTGAAGCTTTCTTT. This encodes CASSLEEFGNTEAFF.

The chain is built from TRBV19 and TRBJ1-4; the D gene is possibly TRBD1 (5 bases). Germline V gene lookup returns CDR1 LNHDA and CDR2 SQIVND (reference sequence). Trimming removed 5 bases from V and 5 bases from J, with 12 bases in between. This CDR3 is built from 14 residues. The CDR3 DNA reads as TGTGCCAGTAGTTGGGGCTCGGGGAATGAAAAACTGTTTTTT. This encodes CASSWGSGNEKLFF.

This chain uses TRBV6-5 with TRBJ1-2; D unresolved. V lost 2 bases and J lost 0, with 4 bases in between. The CDR3 has 13 residues. In germline, CDR1 is MNHEY, CDR2 SVGAGI. For the CDR3, the DNA is TGTGCCAGCAGTTACGTAGCTAACTATGGCTACACCTTC. It yields the protein CASSYVANYGYTF.

A single count supports this clone. An end of the junction differs from the germline gene, which may be a read error. The V call is TRBV19, the J call TRBJ1-5; tentatively, D is TRBD1 (6 bases). The CDR3 extends over 12 amino acids. Germline lookup yields CDR1 LNHDA and CDR2 SQIVND (reference sequence). In DNA form, the CDR3 reads TGTGCCAGTAGTATCGGGCAGGGGATCGCCCTTTTT. Translating gives CASSIGQGIALF. Full variable domain (rest looked up from reference TRBV19 and TRBJ1-5): DGGITQSPKYLFRKEGQNVTLSCEQNLNHDAMYWYRQDPGQGLRLIYYSQIVNDFQKGDIAEGYSVSREKKESFPLTVTSAQKNPTAFYLCASSIGQGIALFGDGTRLSIL.

This chain uses TRBV9 with TRBJ2-5; D not certain. CDR3 length: 14 residues. Trimming left V 0 bases short and J 1 base short, with 7 bases between. Germline V lookup: CDR1 SGDLS, CDR2 YYNGEE. In DNA, the CDR3 is TGTGCCAGCAGCGTAGGGGGTTCCCAAGAGACCCAGTACTTC. It yields the protein CASSVGGSQETQYF.

The chain has TRBV28 and TRBJ1-1, with D unclear. The V end lost 3 bases, the J end lost 0 bases, and 11 bases lay between the germline ends. The CDR3 extends over 15 amino acids. The V gene's germline CDR1 is MDHEN and CDR2 SYDVKM. The CDR3 coding sequence is TGTGCCAGCAGTTTGATTGAACGGGTGAACACTGAAGCTTTCTTT. Residues: CASSLIERVNTEAFF.

The chain is built from TRBV5-1 and TRBJ2-7; the D gene is possibly TRBD1 (6 bases). Germline assignment: CDR1 SGHRS and CDR2 YFSETQ. This CDR3 has 13 amino acids. Deletions cut 6 bases from V and 6 bases from J, with 16 bases between. CDR3 nucleotides: TGCGCCAGCACCTATACAGGGAACGGCGAGCAGTACTTC. Protein sequence: CASTYTGNGEQYF. Looking up the rest from reference TRBV5-1 and TRBJ2-7 gives the full variable domain: KAGVTQTPRYLIKTRGQQVTLSCSPISGHRSVSWYQQTPGQGLQFLFEYFSETQRNKGNFPGRFSGRQFSNSRSEMNVSTLELGDSALYLCASTYTGNGEQYFGPGTRLTVT.

This clone came up once. J is TRBJ1-4 and V is TRBV28; TRBD1 matches at 8 bases. The CDR3 sequence is 17 residues long. Germline trimming cut 6 bases from V and 3 bases from J; bases unmatched to any gene: 12. The germline V gene encodes CDR1 MDHEN and CDR2 SYDVKM. CDR3 in amino acids: CASRDRELPGANEKLFF. The DNA for the CDR3 is TGTGCCAGCAGGGACAGGGAACTACCTGGGGCTAATGAAAAACTGTTTTTT.

This clone has more than one count but fewer than ten. This chain links TRBV11-2 with TRBJ1-5; 7 bases agree with TRBD1. V dropped 1 base and J dropped 2; count of bases not matched to a gene: 2. Germline CDR1 is SGHAT and CDR2 is FQNNGV. The CDR3 is 15 amino acids. CDR3 DNA: TGTGCCAGCAGCTTAGGACAGGGTGGCAATCAGCCCCAGCATTTT. This gives the protein CASSLGQGGNQPQHF.

The V call is TRBV7-6, the J call TRBJ2-3; possible D gene TRBD2, 5 bases. Trimming cost V 5 bases and J 5 bases, with 17 bases left between them. Germline CDR1 and CDR2: SGHVS and FNYEAQ. The CDR3 runs to 15 residues. The CDR3 DNA sequence: TGTGCCAGCAGCCCCCCGGGGATGCGAGAAGATACGCAGTATTTT. Its translation: CASSPPGMREDTQYF. The full variable domain, completed using reference TRBV7-6 and TRBJ2-3, is GAGVSQSPRYKVTKRGQDVALRCDPISGHVSLYWYRQALGQGPEFLTYFNYEAQQDKSGLPNDRFSAERPEGSISTLTIQRTEQRDSAMYRCASSPPGMREDTQYFGPGTRLTVL.

This clone has more than one count but fewer than ten. J is TRBJ2-3 and V is TRBV5-1, with D uncertain. The V and J ends lost 2 bases and 2 bases respectively, with 15 bases between them. From germline, CDR1 is SGHRS and CDR2 YFSETQ. The CDR3 runs to 16 residues. DNA of the CDR3: TGCGCCAGCAGCTTTTCGGGTAAACCCCCCACAGATACGCAGTATTTT. Its translation: CASSFSGKPPTDTQYF.

The chain uses TRBV5-1 and TRBJ2-1, with 13 bases aligning to TRBD2. This CDR3 is 17 amino acids long. From germline, CDR1 is SGHRS and CDR2 YFSETQ. CDR3 amino acids: CATSNGRGGLAGVEQFF. The CDR3 DNA reads as TGCGCAACCAGCAATGGACGGGGAGGACTAGCGGGAGTTGAGCAGTTCTTC.

This chain connects TRBV27 to TRBJ2-7; perhaps TRBD1 as D (5 bases). Germline-derived CDR1 and CDR2 are MNHEY and SMNVEV (reference sequence). The CDR3 is 19 amino acids. The ends were cut back, 0 bases at V and 2 bases at J, with 23 bases in the middle. DNA of the CDR3: TGTGCCAGCAGTTTATCAGGGTCGAGTGGTTCGACAGTAGCCTACGAGCAGTACTTC. Residues: CASSLSGSSGSTVAYEQYF.

The rearrangement links TRBV28 to TRBJ1-1; 7 bases fit TRBD1. Germline V lookup: CDR1 MDHEN, CDR2 SYDVKM. V was clipped by 7 bases and J by 1 base; unmatched bases: 12. The CDR3 covers 16 residues. DNA for the CDR3: TGTGCCAGCATCTTGGTCTGGACAGGTCCGAACACTGAAGCTTTCTTT. This gives the protein CASILVWTGPNTEAFF.

This clone was seen only a few times. The chain has TRBV27 and TRBJ1-2, with 8 positions matching TRBD1. Germline CDR1 reads MNHEY; CDR2 reads SMNVEV (reference sequence). With 5 bases clipped from V and 5 bases from J, the junction kept 4 bases outside the gene matches. The CDR3 is 13 amino acids. Written as DNA, the CDR3 is TGTGCCAGCAGTCCCCGGGACAGGTATGGCTACACCTTC. Translation: CASSPRDRYGYTF.

This clone was found once. The gene calls are TRBV6-1 and TRBJ2-7; D not resolved. Germline V gene data show CDR1 as MNHNS and CDR2 as SASEGT. V shed 1 base and J shed 5 bases, with 6 bases lying between them. The CDR3 length is 12 residues. The CDR3 is CASSEVFNEQYF. CDR3 in DNA: TGTGCCAGCAGTGAAGTTTTCAACGAGCAGTACTTC.

The genes are TRBV7-2 and TRBJ1-4; the D is unclear. The V end was cut by 2 bases, the J end by 2 bases, with 15 bases between. The CDR3 runs 17 residues. Germline values: CDR1 SGHTA, CDR2 FQGNSA. CDR3 DNA sequence: TGTGCCAGCAGCTTATACAGTGTAGGATTGACTAATGAAAAACTGTTTTTT. It encodes CASSLYSVGLTNEKLFF.

The genes are TRBV5-4 and TRBJ2-3, with 16 bases matching TRBD2. CDR1 is SGHNT and CDR2 is YYREEE in the germline V gene (reference sequence). The CDR3 extends over 20 amino acids. V lost 8 bases, J lost 1 base, and 16 bases stayed unmatched. The CDR3 sequence is CASGGGPGTSGGAGTDTQYF. The CDR3 region has the DNA TGTGCCAGTGGAGGAGGTCCCGGGACTAGCGGGGGGGCGGGCACAGATACGCAGTATTTT. The complete variable domain, with remaining parts taken from reference TRBV5-4 and TRBJ2-3, reads ETGVTQSPTHLIKTRGQQVTLRCSSQSGHNTVSWYQQALGQGPQFIFQYYREEENGRGNFPPRFSGLQFPNYSSELNVNALELDDSALYLCASGGGPGTSGGAGTDTQYFGPGTRLTVL.

The rearrangement joins TRBV27 to TRBJ2-5, with a possible D match to TRBD2 (5 bases). The J call may be mistaken, given a closer DNA end match to TRBJ2-7. Germline CDR1 and CDR2: MNHEY and SMNVEV (reference sequence). The CDR3 sequence is 13 residues long. The CDR3 region has the DNA TGTGCCAGCAGTTTTTCGGGGAGCAACGAGCAGTACTTC. The encoded protein is CASSFSGSNEQYF.

A few counts support this clone. This chain links TRBV2 with TRBJ1-1, with TRBD1 matching over 8 bases. V gave up 8 bases and J gave up 3 bases; unmatched junction bases: 8. Germline CDR1 reads SNHLY; CDR2 reads FYNNEI. This CDR3 has 14 amino acids. The CDR3 sequence is CASWRLQGDTEAFF. The CDR3 region has the DNA TGTGCCAGCTGGAGGTTACAGGGGGACACTGAAGCTTTCTTT.

The chain has TRBV5-1 and TRBJ1-2; 9 positions match TRBD1. Germline V gene sequence: CDR1 SGHRS, CDR2 YFSETQ. V was pared by 9 bases and J by 4 bases, with 7 bases of the junction left unmatched. The CDR3 extends over 13 amino acids. Here the CDR3 reads CATRQGEVYGYTF. The CDR3, as DNA: TGCGCCACCAGACAGGGGGAGGTCTATGGCTACACCTTC.